The present entry profiles one T cell receptor (beta chain) with its context. In the original processing: It was from reference gene primer amplification that nucleated cell counts were estimated. Assay: immunoSEQ multiplex PCR; the TCRdb copy retains only in-frame clones and omits some. V and J calls and clone size are as listed in that table; D and trimming were resolved from the DNA. The table lists 110,000 to 150,000 clones, approximately 90% of them singletons. This specimen belongs to a study of blood T cell repertoires in COVID-19. The wider study: T cells, B-cell-depleted T cells, or PBMCs supplied cDNA or gDNA.

The V segment lost 5 bases and the J segment 6 bases; nucleotides outside the gene matches: 6. The CDR3 spans 14 residues. Germline values: CDR1 MNHEY, CDR2 SVGAGI. The sequenced sample consisted of PBMCs or T cells enriched from blood (not recorded which). The chain recombines TRBV6-5 with TRBJ1-4; 7 nucleotides line up with TRBD1. This receptor was obtained from a man in his fifties who had recovered from COVID-19. DNA of the CDR3: TGTGCCAGCAGTCAACAGGGGTGGGATGAAAAACTGTTTTTT. It codes for CASSQQGWDEKLFF.